These 29 T cell receptor beta chains were sequenced from one sample in a study of CD4 T cells in relation to SARS-CoV-2 and coronaviruses. The repertoire was sequenced with immunoSEQ multiplex PCR; TCRdb's copy has only in-frame clones and lacks some. Of about 68,000 clones listed, approximately 93% are singletons. Before the COVID-19 pandemic, during about 2010-2019, CD4+ T cells were taken from unexposed donors. The sequenced sample was naive CD4+ T cells from PBMCs. The subset: naive CD4+ T cells isolated by negative enrichment. Receptors originate from a human donor in good health.

V gene TRBV18 combines with J gene TRBJ2-2; 10 nucleotides align to TRBD1. There are 16 residues in the CDR3. Germline CDR1 KGHSH, CDR2 LQKENI. The V and J ends lost 8 bases and 1 base, in that order; junction bases with no gene match: 7. The CDR3 coding sequence is TGTGCCAGCAAACAGTGGACAGGGGGGAACACCGGGGAGCTGTTTTTT. This gives the protein CASKQWTGGNTGELFF.

In its sample, this clone was seen once. The chain couples TRBV28 to TRBJ2-2; D is ambiguous. CDR1 and CDR2 (germline): MDHEN, SYDVKM. V was clipped by 4 bases and J by 10 bases, with 19 bases between them. There are 15 residues in the CDR3. CDR3 sequence reads: CASSSPASLLSELFF. The CDR3 coding sequence is TGTGCCAGCAGTTCCCCCGCTTCCCTACTATCGGAGCTGTTTTTT.

The chain links TRBV28 to TRBJ2-1; possibly TRBD2 for D (6 bases). CDR3 length equals 17 residues. Between the trimmed V and J ends, which lost 1 base and 5 bases, there was a span of 18 bases. Germline assignment: CDR1 MDHEN and CDR2 SYDVKM. This chain's CDR3 is CASSLSHHKGGDNEQFF. In DNA, the CDR3 is TGTGCCAGCAGTTTATCCCACCACAAAGGCGGGGACAATGAGCAGTTCTTC. The variable domain in full, with the rest retrieved from reference TRBV28 and TRBJ2-1, is DVKVTQSSRYLVKRTGEKVFLECVQDMDHENMFWYRQDPGLGLRLIYFSYDVKMKEKGDIPEGYSVSREKKERFSLILESASTNQTSMYLCASSLSHHKGGDNEQFFGPGTRLTVL.

This rearrangement joins TRBV19 to TRBJ2-7, with 14 bases aligning to TRBD2. The germline CDR1 and CDR2 sequences are LNHDA and SQIVND (reference sequence). The CDR3 has 16 amino acids. V lost 0 bases and J lost 7; bases outside the gene matches: 5. The CDR3 here is CASSIDGLAGGREQYF. The DNA for the CDR3 is TGTGCCAGTAGTATAGATGGACTAGCGGGGGGAAGAGAGCAGTACTTC.

The chain recombines TRBV18 with TRBJ1-4, with a weak D call TRBD1 (5 bases). Germline CDR1 is KGHSH and CDR2 is LQKENI. Trimming took 3 bases from V and 0 from J, leaving 20 bases between them. The CDR3 contains 19 residues. The CDR3 here is CASSPFLRQQLSTNEKLFF. CDR3 sequence (DNA): TGTGCCAGCTCACCGTTTTTAAGACAGCAACTTTCAACTAATGAAAAACTGTTTTTT.

The rearrangement joins TRBV5-5 to TRBJ1-2; D might be TRBD1 (6 bases). This CDR3 spans 14 amino acids. V shed 3 bases and J shed 2 bases, with 11 bases lying between them. Per the germline V gene, CDR1 is SGHKS and CDR2 is YYEKEE (reference sequence). CDR3 nucleotides: TGTGCCAGCAGCTCGCAACAGGGAAACTATGGCTACACCTTC. It encodes CASSSQQGNYGYTF.

This clone showed up just a few times. In nucleotides, the CDR3 is TGCGCCAGCACGAACAGGGGGCGCTCACCCCTCCACTTT. The encoded protein is CASTNRGRSPLHF. The chain carries TRBV10-1 and TRBJ1-6; 9 bases match TRBD1. The V gene end was trimmed by 7 bases and the J gene end by 10 bases; junction bases not matched to a gene: 5. The CDR3 length is 13 residues. The germline CDR1 and CDR2 sequences are WNHNN and SYGVQD (reference sequence).

The V gene is TRBV30, the J gene TRBJ1-1; tentatively, D is TRBD1 (6 bases). Trimming removed 2 bases at V and 1 base at J, with 11 bases between. This CDR3 is built from 14 residues. Germline V CDR1 and CDR2: GTSNPN, SVGIG (reference sequence). The CDR3 region has the DNA TGTGCCTGGAGTAGAGGGGGATGGAACACTGAAGCTTTCTTT. Amino acid sequence: CAWSRGGWNTEAFF.

The V and J genes are TRBV19 and TRBJ1-1; no firm D call. Germline CDR1 LNHDA, CDR2 SQIVND (reference sequence). The V gene lost 6 bases and the J gene lost 1 base, with 12 bases spanning the gap. The CDR3 has 14 amino acids. The CDR3 is CASRGQESNTEAFF. The CDR3 DNA reads as TGTGCCAGTAGGGGCCAGGAGTCGAACACTGAAGCTTTCTTT.

This chain links TRBV5-1 with TRBJ2-5, with no clear D. The ends were cut back, 3 bases at V and 2 bases at J, with 11 bases in the middle. The CDR3 length is 14 residues. CDR1 is SGHRS, CDR2 YFSETQ, per germline. The CDR3 nucleotides read TGCGCCAGCAGCTCGTACATGCCGCAAGAGACCCAGTACTTC. Translating gives CASSSYMPQETQYF. Variable domain in full (rest from reference TRBV5-1 and TRBJ2-5): KAGVTQTPRYLIKTRGQQVTLSCSPISGHRSVSWYQQTPGQGLQFLFEYFSETQRNKGNFPGRFSGRQFSNSRSEMNVSTLELGDSALYLCASSSYMPQETQYFGPGTRLLVL.

The sample holds one count of this clone. The chain links TRBV19 to TRBJ1-5; tentatively, D is TRBD1 (5 bases). The CDR3 covers 17 residues. V lost 2 bases, J lost 0 bases, and 14 bases lay in between. Per the germline V gene, CDR1 is LNHDA and CDR2 is SQIVND (reference sequence). CDR3 protein: CASSISGTLHSNQPQHF. The CDR3 DNA reads as TGTGCCAGTAGTATATCAGGGACCCTCCATAGCAATCAGCCCCAGCATTTT.

The gene calls are TRBV10-3 and TRBJ2-1, with D unresolved. V lost 6 bases and J lost 3, with 6 bases in between. CDR1 and CDR2 from the germline V gene are ENHRY and SYGVKD. The CDR3 is made up of 12 amino acids. The CDR3 nucleotides are TGTGCCATCAGCGAAATCTACAATGAGCAGTTCTTC. This codes for CAISEIYNEQFF.

The chain is built from TRBV7-2 and TRBJ2-1; tentatively, D is TRBD1 or TRBD2 (6 bases each). Germline V gene lookup returns CDR1 SGHTA and CDR2 FQGNSA. The CDR3 spans 15 residues. V lost 2 bases, J lost 1 base, and 9 bases lay in between. CDR3 nucleotides: TGTGCCAGCAGCTTACGGGGGCTGTCCTACAATGAGCAGTTCTTC. Protein: CASSLRGLSYNEQFF. Full variable domain (rest looked up from reference TRBV7-2 and TRBJ2-1): GAGVSQSPSNKVTEKGKDVELRCDPISGHTALYWYRQSLGQGLEFLIYFQGNSAPDKSGLPSDRFSAERTGGSVSTLTIQRTQQEDSAVYLCASSLRGLSYNEQFFGPGTRLTVL.

This chain uses TRBV6-5 with TRBJ1-5; 9 bases fit TRBD1. CDR3 size: 14 residues. Germline loops: CDR1 MNHEY, CDR2 SVGAGI. V lost 6 bases to trimming and J lost 11 bases; unmatched junction nucleotides: 11. In nucleotides, the CDR3 is TGTGCCAGCAGCCCCGGGACAGGGTTTCGAGCCCAGCATTTT. Translating it yields CASSPGTGFRAQHF.

The V call is TRBV28, the J call TRBJ2-7, with a possible D match to TRBD1 (6 bases). Trimming pared 6 bases from V and 1 base from J, leaving 7 bases between. CDR1 MDHEN and CDR2 SYDVKM come from the germline V gene. CDR3 length: 12 amino acids. The CDR3 DNA reads TGTGCCAGCAGCACAGGGTCCTACGAGCAGTACTTC. It yields the protein CASSTGSYEQYF.

The chain links TRBV28 to TRBJ2-7, with a possible D match to TRBD2 (6 bases). V lost 2 bases, J lost 3 bases, and 14 bases lay in between. This CDR3 spans 15 amino acids. The germline CDR1 and CDR2 sequences are MDHEN and SYDVKM. CDR3 sequence (DNA): TGTGCCAGCAGTTTAACCGGCGGGGACCACTACGAGCAGTACTTC. It translates to CASSLTGGDHYEQYF.

The chain employs TRBV30 and TRBJ1-4; D is undetermined. The ends were cut back, 6 bases at V and 6 bases at J, with 17 bases in the middle. Germline values: CDR1 GTSNPN, CDR2 SVGIG (reference sequence). The CDR3 is 14 amino acids. The DNA of the CDR3 is TGTGCCTGCATGGTGCGAGGGCTTTATGAAAAACTGTTTTTT. This encodes CACMVRGLYEKLFF.

The chain is built from TRBV5-1 and TRBJ2-7, with TRBD1 as a possible D gene (6 bases). This CDR3 comprises 15 residues. The V and J ends lost 0 bases and 2 bases respectively, with 12 bases between them. Germline CDR1 and CDR2: SGHRS and YFSETQ. CDR3 region: CASSLGGTQTYEQYF. CDR3 coding DNA: TGCGCCAGCAGCTTGGGAGGGACACAGACCTACGAGCAGTACTTC.

The chain carries TRBV2 and TRBJ1-5; 7 nucleotides align to TRBD1. Looked up from germline, CDR1 is SNHLY and CDR2 is FYNNEI. The CDR3 loop spans 14 amino acids. The junction had 4 bases not matched to a gene; V was cut back by 3 bases and J by 5 bases. CDR3 amino acids: CASSEDRRDQPQHF. The DNA of the CDR3 is TGTGCCAGCAGTGAGGACAGGCGGGATCAGCCCCAGCATTTT.

The chain uses TRBV12-3 or TRBV12-4 and TRBJ2-7; 10 nucleotides align to TRBD2. This CDR3 comprises 13 residues. Unmatched junction bases numbered 2, after V lost 3 bases and J lost 6 bases. CDR3 coding DNA: TGTGCCAGCAGTTTCTCTAGCGGGAGCGAGCAGTACTTC. Translation gives CASSFSSGSEQYF.

V is TRBV6-1 and J is TRBJ2-7, with a weak D call TRBD2 (5 bases). V lost 1 base and J 3 bases, leaving 13 bases between the germline ends. The CDR3 consists of 15 residues. Looked up from germline, CDR1 is MNHNS and CDR2 is SASEGT. The CDR3 DNA reads TGTGCCAGCAGTGAAGGGAGGAATTCTCACTACGAGCAGTACTTC. The encoded protein is CASSEGRNSHYEQYF.

This chain links TRBV25-1 with TRBJ2-2; unclear D gene. CDR3 length: 14 amino acids. The germline V and J ends were trimmed by 9 bases and 4 bases, with 15 bases remaining between them. The germline V gene has CDR1 MGHDK and CDR2 SYGVNS. CDR3 amino acids: CASQDGRSTGELFF. The CDR3 nucleotides are TGTGCCAGTCAGGACGGTCGGAGCACCGGGGAGCTGTTTTTT. The variable domain in full, completed from reference TRBV25-1 and TRBJ2-2, reads EADIYQTPRYLVIGTGKKITLECSQTMGHDKMYWYQQDPGMELHLIHYSYGVNSTEKGDLSSESTVSRIRTEHFPLTLESARPSHTSQYLCASQDGRSTGELFFGEGSRLTVL.

The V call is TRBV12-3 or TRBV12-4, the J call TRBJ2-7; D unclear. The CDR3 totals 13 residues. Trimming removed 1 base at V and 6 bases at J, with 10 bases between. Written as DNA, the CDR3 is TGTGCCAGCAGTTTAGGCGCTACGCCCGAGCAGTACTTC. Protein: CASSLGATPEQYF.

This chain joins TRBV28 and TRBJ2-7; D perhaps matches TRBD1 (6 bases). V was trimmed by 3 bases and J by 9 bases, leaving 12 bases between them. Looked up from germline, CDR1 is MDHEN and CDR2 is SYDVKM. CDR3 length: 12 amino acids. The DNA of the CDR3 is TGTGCCAGCAGTTTGGCCCCAGGGGCGCAGTACTTC. The encoded protein is CASSLAPGAQYF.

The V gene is TRBV11-2, the J gene TRBJ2-5; D gene unclear. The CDR3 loop spans 14 amino acids. Per germline, CDR1 SGHAT and CDR2 FQNNGV. V was cut by 3 bases and J by 10 bases, with 18 bases left in between. CDR3 sequence (DNA): TGTGCCAGCAGCTTCGCCGGAACTTACGGCGGCCAGTACTTC. This gives the protein CASSFAGTYGGQYF.

The chain carries TRBV7-9 and TRBJ2-3; the match to TRBD1 covers 8 bases. The CDR3 is made up of 16 amino acids. V was pared by 4 bases and J by 4 bases, with 10 bases of the junction left unmatched. Germline V gives CDR1 SEHNR, CDR2 FQNEAQ (reference sequence). CDR3 region: CASSSTGQGRADTQYF. DNA of the CDR3: TGTGCCAGCAGCTCGACCGGACAGGGACGGGCAGATACGCAGTATTTT.

The chain recombines TRBV9 with TRBJ2-1, with 10 nucleotides matching TRBD2. The V segment lost 0 bases and the J segment 10 bases; nucleotides outside the gene matches: 7. The CDR3 runs to 15 residues. CDR1 is SGDLS and CDR2 is YYNGEE in the germline V gene. This CDR3 reads CASSVASGSPQEQFF. The CDR3 DNA is TGTGCCAGCAGCGTAGCTAGCGGGAGCCCCCAGGAGCAGTTCTTC.

The chain combines TRBV20-1 with TRBJ2-3; D gene ambiguous. Trimming took 3 bases from V and 3 from J, leaving 4 bases between them. In germline, CDR1 is DFQATT, CDR2 SNEGSKA (reference sequence). The CDR3 consists of 11 residues. CDR3 coding DNA: TGCAGTGCTAGGCTGACAGATACGCAGTATTTT. It codes for CSARLTDTQYF.

V usage is TRBV5-6 and J usage is TRBJ2-2, with TRBD2 matching 9 bases. This CDR3 is 16 amino acids long. V dropped 4 bases and J dropped 5; count of bases not matched to a gene: 9. CDR1 is SGHDT, CDR2 YYEEEE, per germline. The CDR3 reads CASSQPAGGGTGELFF. The CDR3 coding sequence is TGTGCCAGCAGCCAACCAGCGGGGGGCGGTACCGGGGAGCTGTTTTTT.